This note documents a single T cell receptor (beta chain) sequence. Its binding antigen is unknown. Per-base quality was not reported, and no clone a single base away is much larger than it. This record comes from a study of cytomegalovirus exposure and HLA in healthy donors (dated 2017 in TCRdb). A note on the overall study: An earlier analysis of about 560 of the donors reported 250 to 300 Gb of sequence data and 100 million to 120 million unique TCR beta sequences obtained from roughly 180 million T cells. Approximately 310 gigabases of sequencing data and some 85 million unique TCR sequences were included in an early release covering over 600 HLA-typed donors. Of the 350 to 450 genotyped donors, approximately 83% fell in the genetic ancestry cluster associated with self-reported Caucasian donors. The study was designed to test whether signatures of past pathogen exposure could be identified by cataloging public T cell receptors. The T cell repertoires of 666 subjects were profiled by immunosequencing and related to cytomegalovirus serostatus. Along with the roughly 700-subject first cohort, a separate validation cohort of over 90 different subjects was used. To predict cytomegalovirus infection status, the study brought together high-throughput TCR immunosequencing, statistical association of individual TCRs with disease status, and machine learning. In a later analysis, previously published TCR beta repertoires from roughly 710 donors were re-analyzed and high-resolution HLA genotyping was added so that TCR occurrence patterns could be studied. Rather than drawing on any new phenotypic data, the later analysis identified candidate immune exposures from TCR beta sequences and the way those sequences occurred across donors. An earlier analysis of around 540 of the donors applied high-throughput TCR beta sequencing to assess whether each TCR beta V gene segment acted as functional or pseudogenic. Donor age, sex, ethnicity and CMV serostatus were compiled alongside the repertoire data. In a later genetic analysis, genome-wide SNP genotypes for about 65% of the roughly 670 donors were used, and that subset was treated as a discovery cohort. Every repertoire in the discovery cohort had been generated on one and the same sequencing platform. Both class I and class II loci were covered by HLA typing, at four-digit resolution. Typing coverage varied by locus: roughly 629-630 donors for A, B, C, DRB1 and DQB1; roughly 560 for DQA1; about 600 for DPA1; roughly 450 for DPB1. Several DR-DQ haplotypes were handled as single units for association and clustering, since linkage in the cohort was strong. Among some 410 genotyped donors of the cohort, an average of around 220,000 unique TCR beta nucleotide sequences was sequenced per donor, of which about 18% were non-productive. On the study overall, not on this receptor specifically: Linkage disequilibrium might explain the correlated functional status among segregating V segments, but an unknown experimental factor could not be ruled out. According to a later analysis, parvovirus B19, influenza, CMV and Epstein-Barr virus appeared linked to several top co-occurrence clusters. The only immune exposure information available for the cohort was CMV serostatus. It was suggested by the authors that the approach could potentially be generalized to other disease states and immunological phenotypes. Because counts were too low, 15 or so rarely observed V segments, including chromosome 9 orphons, were excluded from the earlier analysis of some 540 of the donors. The classifier was reported to diagnose cytomegalovirus status with high specificity and sensitivity in both the original cohort and the validation cohort. A few of the identified cytomegalovirus-associated TCR beta chains were confirmed in vitro to be specific for cytomegalovirus antigens. The sequencing pipeline was judged likely to have produced a cluster of highly shared sequence variants as a technical artifact. Because HLA typing was unavailable for some donors at each locus, only the typed subset was used in association tests. In a later analysis, the rate of TCR association differed among HLA loci, with DRB1 alleles having the most associated TCRs and HLA-C alleles having the fewest. Compared with the approximately 720-donor mean, donors in an Asian-associated ancestry cluster had fewer N-insertions in productive TCRs, according to a later genetic analysis. A later analysis associated about 17,000 TCR beta sequences with specific HLA alleles at a false discovery rate of 0.05. A later genetic analysis associated a missense DCLRE1C variant with V-gene and J-gene trimming of TCR beta chains, and an independent cohort replicated the association. Strong co-occurrence of HLA alleles, especially DR and DQ, made assigning TCR associations to individual alleles difficult. The cohort was sequenced for TCR beta chains only, and without alpha or paired-chain data the features that could be detected were limited. A total of 150 to 200 TCR beta chains were listed by the study as associated with cytomegalovirus. A later analysis found that HLA-associated TCR beta chains were more clonally expanded and had lower generation probabilities than equally common non-associated chains. While some public TCRs were present in many individuals, most TCR sequences turned up only very rarely across donors. Presence/absence analyses assumed roughly uniform sequencing depth across donors, an assumption that may not hold. In an earlier analysis of roughly 500 of the donors, most TCR beta V segments appeared in productive rearrangements about 87% or about 30% of the time, broadly matching IMGT annotations. A further reported finding was that TCR beta sequences accurately predicted the HLA-A and HLA-B alleles for most subjects in the first cohort. Some IMGT-functional V segments, including TRBV6-2 and TRBV6-3, could not be distinguished by the 87-base-pair reads and were therefore excluded. In a later analysis, most CMV-associated TCR beta chains were found to appear HLA-restricted, with HLA associations seemingly driven largely by CMV exposure.

In total, more than 500 healthy bone marrow donors made up the cohort. Cohort members were all nominally healthy when sampled, although unrecorded immune exposures were likely present. The donor was CMV seronegative and was included in the group of a few hundred seronegative cohort members. Each donor provided a peripheral blood sample, and peripheral blood mononuclear cells were used for TCR beta sequencing. Genomic DNA was extracted from the blood cell samples with the Qiagen DNeasy Blood Extraction Kit. The method behind the library was the immunoSEQ multiplex PCR assay. The multiplex PCR relied on a mix of 60 forward primers for TCR Vbeta segments and 13 reverse primers for TCR Jbeta segments. The CDR3 region of rearranged TCR beta genes was amplified from genomic DNA with a multiplex PCR assay. The Illumina HiSeq System was used to sequence the amplified TCR beta libraries as 87-base-pair reads. The paper's processing steps were these. Across the 700 or so repertoires, a later analysis counted 60 million to 90 million unique TCR beta chains, around 10 million of which were shared by at least two donors. A nearest-neighbor algorithm error-corrected the raw reads and collapsed the reads into unique sequences, merging closely related sequences to remove PCR and sequencing errors. To assign V, D and J gene segments, CDR3 sequences were aligned to IMGT reference sequences. For a sequence to be retained, a match of at least six nucleotides to both a V gene segment and a J gene segment was required. A rearrangement counted as productive if the CDR3 had no stop codons and remained in frame with V and J, and every other rearrangement counted as non-productive. CDR3 was defined according to IMGT convention as the region running from the second conserved V-encoded cysteine to the conserved J-encoded phenylalanine. Sequences without an unambiguous match to a single V gene segment were excluded from the earlier analysis of a few hundred of the donors. An earlier analysis of several hundred of the donors called V segments functional above 56.7% productive rearrangements and segregating when the between-donor standard deviation exceeded 5%. A statistical classification framework was built for diagnosing cytomegalovirus status from the catalog of TCR beta chain sequences. V and J gene assignment, in a later analysis, came from comparing TCR nucleotide sequences with IMGT/GENE-DB human TR gene sequences. A later analysis assigned CDR3 sequences and most-parsimonious VDJ recombination scenarios with the TCRdist pipeline. In a later analysis, each TCR beta chain was defined by its CDR3 amino acid sequence together with its V-gene family, and reads without a unique V-gene family were excluded. As a way to deal with suspected cross-contamination and a sequencing artifact, a later analysis dropped nearly 600 nucleotide sequences that were highly shared and had low generation probability. In a later analysis, a clonal expansion index for each public chain was calculated from normalized within-repertoire ranks of inferred template counts. In a later analysis, generation probabilities were computed using a VDJ recombination model fitted to out-of-frame rearrangements, and the results were checked against IGoR. In a later analysis, TCR-TCR, TCR-HLA and TCR-CMV co-occurrence was scored with hypergeometric tests, and a repertoire-size bias correction was applied to TCR pairs. To estimate false discovery rates, a later analysis permuted the HLA or CMV assignments 20 times. A later analysis grouped co-occurring TCRs with DBSCAN, adding TCRdist sequence similarity when clustering within HLA-allele-positive subsets. Co-occurrence clustering excluded repertoires with fewer than 30,000 or more than 120,000 public chains, plus five with anomalous nucleotide sharing. Not all clones reach the TCRdb copy of this immuneACCESS table, which keeps in-frame sequences only. Checked studies attribute under half of the gap to unresolved V genes and leave the rest unexplained. V, J and clone size are taken as reported in that table, and D and trimming were inferred from the DNA itself. Present in this sample are about 170,000 clones, roughly four fifths of which were seen just once. Of the sample, about 2.1% falls within the top ten clones.

Ends trimmed: V by 5 bases, J by 3 bases; bases unmatched to a gene: 9. Reading from cysteine to phenylalanine, the CDR3 counts 16 amino acids. The CDR3 DNA has 48 bases and is translated from base 1. From a lookup of the germline V gene (reference sequence), CDR1 and CDR2 are LNHDA and SQIVND. The chain was built from TRBV19 and TRBJ2-1; 8 bases in the middle match TRBD2. Input material: PBMCs. This TCR derives from a young woman in good health and CMV-seronegative. The CDR3 loop reads CASSSLSGSNYNEQFF. The DNA sequence is TGTGCCAGTAGTTCCTTAAGCGGGAGTAACTACAATGAGCAGTTCTTC. The entire variable domain, with the stretches around the CDR3 drawn from the reference TRBV19 and TRBJ2-1 proteins, is DGGITQSPKYLFRKEGQNVTLSCEQNLNHDAMYWYRQDPGQGLRLIYYSQIVNDFQKGDIAEGYSVSREKKESFPLTVTSAQKNPTAFYLCASSSLSGSNYNEQFFGPGTRLTVL.